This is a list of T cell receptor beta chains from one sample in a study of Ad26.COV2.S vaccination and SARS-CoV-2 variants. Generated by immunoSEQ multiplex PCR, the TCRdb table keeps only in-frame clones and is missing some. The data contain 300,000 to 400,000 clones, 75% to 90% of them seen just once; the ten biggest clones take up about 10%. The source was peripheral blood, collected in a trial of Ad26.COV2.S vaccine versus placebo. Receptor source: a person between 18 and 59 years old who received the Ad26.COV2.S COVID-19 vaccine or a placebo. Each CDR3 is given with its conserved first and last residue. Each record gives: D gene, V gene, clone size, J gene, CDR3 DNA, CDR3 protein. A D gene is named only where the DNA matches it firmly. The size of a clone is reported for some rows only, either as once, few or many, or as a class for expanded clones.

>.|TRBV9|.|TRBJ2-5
TGTGCCAGCAGCGTAGGGGTGAAGGAGGGAGAGACCCAGTACTTC
CASSVGVKEGETQYF
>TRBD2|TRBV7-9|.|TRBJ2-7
TGTGCCAGCAGCCTTGGGGCTAGCGGGATTTTTTTTGAAGACGAGCAGTACTTC
CASSLGASGIFFEDEQYF
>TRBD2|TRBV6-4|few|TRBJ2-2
TGTGCCAGCCCCTTCGCTAGCGGGCGAGCCCCATGGGCCGGGGAGCTGTTTTTT
CASPFASGRAPWAGELFF
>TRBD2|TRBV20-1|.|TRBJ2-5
TGCAGTGCTAGTTGGGGGGGGGTCGGACCAGGAGAGACCCAGTACTTC
CSASWGGVGPGETQYF
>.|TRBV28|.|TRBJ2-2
TGTGCCAGCAGTCCCCCGGGACTGTCCGGGGAGCTGTTTTTT
CASSPPGLSGELFF
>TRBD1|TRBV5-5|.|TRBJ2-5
TGTGCCAGCAGCTTTGTGACAGGGGGGGAGACCCAGTACTTC
CASSFVTGGETQYF
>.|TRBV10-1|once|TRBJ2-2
TGCGCCAGCAGTGCAGACAGGCGGCTGGACACCGGGGAGCTGTTTTTT
CASSADRRLDTGELFF
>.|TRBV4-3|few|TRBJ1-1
TGCGCCAGCAGCCAAGACCGGGCCAGGAGGACTGAAGCTTTCTTT
CASSQDRARRTEAFF
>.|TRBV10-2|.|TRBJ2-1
TGCGCCAGCAGTGAGTATGGTGAAAATGAGCAGTTCTTC
CASSEYGENEQFF
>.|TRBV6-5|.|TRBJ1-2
TGTGCCAGCAGAAGGGTAGGGGGTTTAAGCGGCTACACCTTC
CASRRVGGLSGYTF
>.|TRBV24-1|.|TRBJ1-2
TGTGCCACCAGTGATTCCGATTTCAAGGGCGGTGGCTACACCTTC
CATSDSDFKGGGYTF
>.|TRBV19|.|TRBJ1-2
TGTGCCAGTAGTCCCCCTAACTATGGCTACACCTTC
CASSPPNYGYTF
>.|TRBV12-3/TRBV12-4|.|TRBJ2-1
TGTGCCAGCAGTTTTGGAACCGCTGAGCAGTTCTTC
CASSFGTAEQFF
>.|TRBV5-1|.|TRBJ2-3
TGCGCCAGCAGCTCCACAGATACGCAGTATTTT
CASSSTDTQYF
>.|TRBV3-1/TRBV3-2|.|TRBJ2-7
TGTGCCAGCAGCCACTGGGGAGGTGGAAACTACGAGCAGTACTTC
CASSHWGGGNYEQYF
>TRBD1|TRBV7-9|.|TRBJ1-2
TGTGCCAGCAGCTTAGCGGGGACAGGGGGTTCCTATGGCTACACCTTC
CASSLAGTGGSYGYTF
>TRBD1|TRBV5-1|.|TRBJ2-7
TGCGCCAGCAGCTTGGCCATGGACAGGGGGGGATACGAGCAGTACTTC
CASSLAMDRGGYEQYF
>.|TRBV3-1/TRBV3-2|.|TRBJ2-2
TGTGCCAGCAGCCAAGGGGGCGCAGACGGGGAGCTGTTTTTT
CASSQGGADGELFF
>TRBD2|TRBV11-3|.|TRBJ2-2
TGTGCCAGCAGCCCACGGCGGACTAGCGGGAGGGCCAACAACACCGGGGAGCTGTTTTTT
CASSPRRTSGRANNTGELFF
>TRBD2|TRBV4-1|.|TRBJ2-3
TGCGCCAGCAGCCAAGTCACCGGGACTAGCGTTCCAGATACGCAGTATTTT
CASSQVTGTSVPDTQYF
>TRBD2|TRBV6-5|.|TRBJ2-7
TGTGCCAGCAGTTTAGCGGGGGGCCAGGGGGAGCAGTACTTC
CASSLAGGQGEQYF
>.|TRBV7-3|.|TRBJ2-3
TGTGCCAGCAGCTTAACGGGCTATTCCACAGATACGCAGTATTTT
CASSLTGYSTDTQYF
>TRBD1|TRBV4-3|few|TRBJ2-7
TGCGCCAGCAGCCAAGTACAGGGGAGTCGCGAGCAGTACTTC
CASSQVQGSREQYF
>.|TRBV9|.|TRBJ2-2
TGTGCCAGCAGCGTAGTTGGGGGTGGGGAGCTGTTTTTT
CASSVVGGGELFF
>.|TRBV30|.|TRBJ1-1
TGTGCCTGGAGTGTGGGAAGGAACACTGAAGCTTTCTTT
CAWSVGRNTEAFF
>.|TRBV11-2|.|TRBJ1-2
TGTGCCAGCAGCTTAGGGCTCCGGCAAATCGCTAACTATGGCTACACCTTC
CASSLGLRQIANYGYTF
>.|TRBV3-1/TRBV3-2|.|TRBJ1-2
TGTGCCAGCCAGCAGGGGAGCTATGGCTACACCTTC
CASQQGSYGYTF
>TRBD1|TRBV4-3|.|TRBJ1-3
TGCGCCAGCAGCCAAGATAGGGGGCCTGGAAACACCATATATTTT
CASSQDRGPGNTIYF
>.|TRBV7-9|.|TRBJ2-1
TGTGCCAGCAGCTTAGCCGGAGGGAATGAGCAGTTCTTC
CASSLAGGNEQFF
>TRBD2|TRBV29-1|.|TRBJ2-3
TGCAGCGTTGGAAGGACTAGCCGCACAGATACGCAGTATTTT
CSVGRTSRTDTQYF
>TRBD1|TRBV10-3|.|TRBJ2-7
TGTGCCATCAGTGAGAAGGGACAGGGGTCCCACGAGCAGTACTTC
CAISEKGQGSHEQYF
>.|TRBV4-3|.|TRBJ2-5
TGCGCCAGCAGCCAATTCGAGGGGAGGGAGACCCAGTACTTC
CASSQFEGRETQYF
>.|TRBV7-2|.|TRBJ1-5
TGTGCCAGCAGCTTACAGGAGGATCAGCCCCAGCATTTT
CASSLQEDQPQHF
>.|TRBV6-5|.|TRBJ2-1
TGTGCCAGCAGTTTAAACGGGGACTTTAGTGAGCAGTTCTTC
CASSLNGDFSEQFF
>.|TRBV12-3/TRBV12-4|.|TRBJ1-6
TGTGCCAGCAGGGGGAATTCACCCCTCCACTTT
CASRGNSPLHF
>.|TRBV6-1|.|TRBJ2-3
TGTGCCAGCAGTGAACAGAGGGGTCACACAGATACGCAGTATTTT
CASSEQRGHTDTQYF
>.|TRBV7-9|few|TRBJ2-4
TGTGCCAGCAGCCCCAGGGTGGGAGCCAAAAACATTCAGTACTTC
CASSPRVGAKNIQYF
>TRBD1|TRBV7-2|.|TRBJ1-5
TGTGCCAGCAGCTTAGAGACAGGGTTGAAACCCCAGCATTTT
CASSLETGLKPQHF
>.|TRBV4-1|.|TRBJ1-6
TGCGCCAGCAGCCAAGTCCTGCGTAGGAGCTCCTATAATTCACCCCTCCACTTT
CASSQVLRRSSYNSPLHF
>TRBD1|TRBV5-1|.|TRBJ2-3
TGCGCCAGCAGCTTGGCCTCTTCAGGGGGCTATATAGATACGCAGTATTTT
CASSLASSGGYIDTQYF
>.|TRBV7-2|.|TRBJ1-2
TGTGCCAGCAGCTCACCAGCACAGGACCTATGGCTTCGGGGCTACACCTTC
CASSSPAQDLWLRGYTF